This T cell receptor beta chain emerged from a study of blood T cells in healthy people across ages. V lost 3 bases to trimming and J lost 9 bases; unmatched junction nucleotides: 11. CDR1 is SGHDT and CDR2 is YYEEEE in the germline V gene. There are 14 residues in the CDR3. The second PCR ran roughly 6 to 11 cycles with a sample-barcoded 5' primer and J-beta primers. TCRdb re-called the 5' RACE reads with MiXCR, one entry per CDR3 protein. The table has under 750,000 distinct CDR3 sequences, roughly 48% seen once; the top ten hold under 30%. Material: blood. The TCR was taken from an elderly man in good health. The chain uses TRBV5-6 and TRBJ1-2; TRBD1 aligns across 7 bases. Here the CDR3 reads CASSSHTGTVSYTF. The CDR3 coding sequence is TGTGCCAGCAGCTCACACACCGGGACAGTGAGCTACACCTTC.